The following is a T cell receptor (beta chain) sequence with its context. The data are from a study of blood T cell repertoires in COVID-19. Study-wide context: Whether acute or convalescent, the COVID-19 samples came from the United States, Italy and Spain.

The CDR3 extends over 14 amino acids. Looked up from germline, CDR1 is SGHKS and CDR2 is YYEKEE (reference sequence). V was trimmed by 3 bases and J by 5 bases, leaving 11 bases between them. Method: immunoSEQ multiplex PCR; TCRdb's copy keeps in-frame clones and lacks some. The sample holds over 200,000 clones; roughly 84% are singletons and the top ten take under 2.5%. The V call is TRBV5-5, the J call TRBJ1-4; no reliable D call. The TCR originated in a man in his forties with active or convalescent COVID-19. What was sequenced was peripheral blood. The CDR3 region has the DNA TGTGCCAGCAGCTCGGGATACATGAATGAAAAACTGTTTTTT. Translation: CASSSGYMNEKLFF.